This T cell receptor beta chain was sequenced for a study of cytomegalovirus exposure and HLA in healthy donors. In the PCR, 60 Vbeta and 13 Jbeta primers were used. Produced via immunoSEQ multiplex PCR; TCRdb's table is partial and in-frame only. The table lists roughly 120,000 clones, over 60% of them singletons. V shed 6 bases, J shed 5 bases, and the junction held 9 bases outside the gene matches. The germline V gene has CDR1 MDHEN and CDR2 SYDVKM. This CDR3 has 14 residues. The chain links TRBV28 to TRBJ1-1; 7 bases agree with TRBD1. The sample taken for sequencing was PBMCs. This sequence was found in a human donor in good health. DNA of the CDR3: TGTGCCAGCAGAGTCGACAGGGTAAATACTGAAGCTTTCTTT. Its protein is CASRVDRVNTEAFF.